This T cell receptor (beta chain) was found in a study of CD8 T cells in ankylosing spondylitis. Study results and caveats: Among TCR beta sequences, a motif of eight highly homologous variants appeared characteristic of ankylosing spondylitis blood.

This CDR3 spans 15 amino acids. Trimming cost V 1 base and J 6 bases, with 15 bases left between them. Germline CDR1 and CDR2: DFQATT and SNEGSKA (reference sequence). Construction of TCR beta libraries was performed using quantitative 5'-RACE with molecular barcodes. TCRdb used MiXCR to reprocess the 5' RACE reads, holding one entry per CDR3 protein. In the table there are almost 400,000 distinct CDR3 sequences, around 24% of which are singletons. Turning to this clonotype: Antigen: not known.

Sequencing input: blood, either unsorted or a sorted T cell fraction (not recorded which). This chain connects TRBV20-1 to TRBJ2-2; D is undetermined. This TCR was sampled from a male donor with ankylosing spondylitis. The CDR3 DNA reads TGCAGTGCTAGAGTAGGGTCCGATGAGGCCGGGGAGCTGTTTTTT. It encodes CSARVGSDEAGELFF.